Below, one TCR beta chain is given with its context. The target antigen is unknown. Each TCR beta library was made by quantitative 5'-RACE that incorporated molecular barcodes. TCRdb analysed the 5' RACE reads with MiXCR anew, one entry per CDR3 protein. The sample lists 250,000 or so distinct CDR3 sequences; about 11% were seen once. CDR1 and CDR2 from the germline V gene are SGHAT and FQNNGV. The length of the CDR3 is 18 residues. Trimming pared 6 bases from V and 2 bases from J, leaving 23 bases between. The record originates from a study of CD8 T cells in ankylosing spondylitis. Points from the study as a whole: Researchers report that disease-linked clones proved CD8+ and relatively rare in peripheral blood. For ankylosing spondylitis blood, a TCR beta motif of several highly homologous variants appeared characteristic.

Source material: blood, either unsorted or a sorted T cell fraction (not recorded which). The receptor comes from a male donor with ankylosing spondylitis or in good health (not recorded which). The V gene is TRBV11-2, the J gene TRBJ2-1; D is tentatively TRBD1 or TRBD2 (6 bases each). In nucleotides, the CDR3 is TGTGCCAGCAGTCTAAGGGGGGCGGGCCTCTCCCCCTACAATGAGCAGTTCTTC. This translates into CASSLRGAGLSPYNEQFF.